This T cell receptor beta chain appears in the sequencing data of a study of blood T cell repertoires in COVID-19. TCRdb keeps only in-frame clones here, not all; method: immunoSEQ multiplex PCR. This table holds over 250,000 clones, 90% found once. Germline CDR1 MDHEN, CDR2 SYDVKM. The CDR3 totals 14 residues. V was trimmed by 6 bases and J by 5 bases, leaving 14 bases between them. The TCR was taken from a young woman who had recovered from COVID-19. The sequenced sample was PBMCs or T cells enriched from blood (not recorded which). The V call is TRBV28, the J call TRBJ1-5, with D possibly matching TRBD1 (6 bases). Here the CDR3 reads CASRAGTIDQPQHF. The CDR3 region has the DNA TGTGCCAGCAGGGCCGGGACAATTGATCAGCCCCAGCATTTT.